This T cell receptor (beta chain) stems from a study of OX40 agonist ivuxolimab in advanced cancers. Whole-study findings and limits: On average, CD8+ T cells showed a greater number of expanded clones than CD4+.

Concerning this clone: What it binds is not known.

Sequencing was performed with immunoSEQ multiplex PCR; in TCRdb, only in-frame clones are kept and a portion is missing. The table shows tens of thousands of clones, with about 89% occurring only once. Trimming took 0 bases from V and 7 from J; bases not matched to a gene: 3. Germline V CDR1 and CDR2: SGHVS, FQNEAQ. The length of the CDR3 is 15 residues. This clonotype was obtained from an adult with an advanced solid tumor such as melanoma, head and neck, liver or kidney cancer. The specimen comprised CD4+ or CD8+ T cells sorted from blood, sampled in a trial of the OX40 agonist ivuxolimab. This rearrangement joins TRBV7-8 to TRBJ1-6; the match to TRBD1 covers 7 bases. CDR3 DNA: TGTGCCAGCAGCTTAGCGCGGGACAGAAATTCACCCCTCCACTTT. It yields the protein CASSLARDRNSPLHF. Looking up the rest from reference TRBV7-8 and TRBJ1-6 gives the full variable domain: GAGVSQSPRYKVAKRGQDVALRCDPISGHVSLFWYQQALGQGPEFLTYFQNEAQLDKSGLPSDRFFAERPEGSVSTLKIQRTQQEDSAVYLCASSLARDRNSPLHFGNGTRLTVT.